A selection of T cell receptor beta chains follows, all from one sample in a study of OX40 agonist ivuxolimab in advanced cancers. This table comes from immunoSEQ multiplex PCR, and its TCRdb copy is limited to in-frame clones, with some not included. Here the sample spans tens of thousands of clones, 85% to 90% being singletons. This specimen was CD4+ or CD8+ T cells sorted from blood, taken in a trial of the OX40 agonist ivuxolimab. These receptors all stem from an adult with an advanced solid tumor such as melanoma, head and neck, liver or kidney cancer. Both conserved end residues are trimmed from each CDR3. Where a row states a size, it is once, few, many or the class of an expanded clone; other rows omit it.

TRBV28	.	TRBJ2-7	ASSFMGRRVGEQY
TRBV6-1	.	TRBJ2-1	ASSGWTSDPGNNEQF
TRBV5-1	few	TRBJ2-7	ASSPPEAGEQY
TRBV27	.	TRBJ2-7	ASSLTPDPRSEQY
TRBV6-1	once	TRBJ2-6	ASSDQETGANVLT
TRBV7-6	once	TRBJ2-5	ASSLNPGETQY
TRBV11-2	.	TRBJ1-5	ASSLDTGNQPQH
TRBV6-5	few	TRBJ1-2	ASRRGEGGYT
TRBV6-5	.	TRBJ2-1	ASSYGASGNNEQF
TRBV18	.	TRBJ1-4	ASSRSQATNEKLF
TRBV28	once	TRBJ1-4	ASSSRKGLDEKLF
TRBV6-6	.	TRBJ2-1	ASSAGSVYNEQF
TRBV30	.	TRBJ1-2	AWSKSGTYYGYT
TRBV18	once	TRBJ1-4	ASSPRTASTNEKLF
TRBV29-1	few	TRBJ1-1	SVLTTGGSEAF
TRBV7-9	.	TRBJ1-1	ASSSQMNTEAF
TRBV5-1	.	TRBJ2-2	ASSLRTGDTGELF
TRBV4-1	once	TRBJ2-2	ASSQGGGRRPGELF
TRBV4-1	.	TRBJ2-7	ASSRDRGLYEQY
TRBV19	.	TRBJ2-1	ASIEYPALALSYNEQF
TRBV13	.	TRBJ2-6	ASSLGGQPISGANVLT
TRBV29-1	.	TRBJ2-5	SVEAGVGQETQY
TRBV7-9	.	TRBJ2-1	ASSQTSGSPTYNEQF